Below, 25 T cell receptor beta chains from the same sample are listed, as sequenced in a study of blood T cell repertoires in COVID-19. Assay used: immunoSEQ multiplex PCR; TCRdb lists only in-frame clones, some missing. This sample has over 120,000 clones, with roughly four fifths found just once. Sequenced: peripheral blood. The origin of the receptors is a woman between 45 and 65 years old with active or convalescent COVID-19.

This chain connects TRBV28 to TRBJ2-7, with 8 bases fitting TRBD1. This CDR3 spans 14 amino acids. Germline-derived CDR1 and CDR2 are MDHEN and SYDVKM. V was pared by 6 bases and J by 0 bases, with 4 bases of the junction left unmatched. DNA of the CDR3: TGTGCCAGCAGCCTGACAGGGGACTCCTACGAGCAGTACTTC. It codes for CASSLTGDSYEQYF.

The chain is built from TRBV7-9 and TRBJ2-1, with TRBD2 matching over 14 bases. CDR3 size: 16 residues. The trim removed 0 bases at V and 8 bases at J, leaving 3 bases unmatched. CDR1 SEHNR and CDR2 FQNEAQ come from the germline V gene (reference sequence). The CDR3: CASSLAGTSGRDEQFF. In DNA form, the CDR3 reads TGTGCCAGCAGCTTAGCAGGGACTAGCGGGAGAGATGAGCAGTTCTTC.

The V call is TRBV3-1 (or the pseudogene TRBV3-2), the J call TRBJ1-5, with D possibly being TRBD1 (5 bases). Trimming took off 4 bases at V and 0 bases at J, with 13 bases between the two ends. The CDR3 has 16 amino acids. Per germline, CDR1 LGHDT and CDR2 YNNKEL (reference sequence). Written as DNA, the CDR3 is TGTGCCAGCAGCCCGGAGGGGCCGACTAGCAATCAGCCCCAGCATTTT. It codes for CASSPEGPTSNQPQHF.

V and J are TRBV5-6 and TRBJ1-1; 9 nucleotides match TRBD1. The CDR3 covers 15 residues. Per the germline V gene, CDR1 is SGHDT and CDR2 is YYEEEE. J was trimmed by 3 bases and V by 8 bases; bases with no gene match: 11. The CDR3 spells CASQDRGRVHTEAFF. CDR3 bases: TGTGCCAGTCAAGACAGGGGGAGAGTTCACACTGAAGCTTTCTTT.

The chain joins TRBV3-1 (or the pseudogene TRBV3-2) to TRBJ2-4, with D perhaps matching TRBD2 (5 bases). Germline V gene data show CDR1 as LGHDT and CDR2 as YNNKEL (reference sequence). With 1 base removed from V and 4 bases from J, the gap between germline ends came to 20 bases. The CDR3 is made up of 18 amino acids. The CDR3 loop is CASSQGPQLAEEKNIQYF. The CDR3 DNA sequence: TGTGCCAGCAGCCAAGGTCCTCAGCTAGCTGAAGAGAAAAACATTCAGTACTTC.

The V call is TRBV5-8, the J call TRBJ1-6; unclear D gene. Germline loops: CDR1 SGHTS, CDR2 YDEGEE. V lost 1 base to trimming and J lost 6 bases, with 5 bases between them. The CDR3 spans 13 residues. The CDR3 DNA follows: TGTGCCAGCAGCTTGCGTCGTAATTCACCCCTCCACTTT. Protein: CASSLRRNSPLHF. The whole variable domain, remainder taken from reference TRBV5-8 and TRBJ1-6, is EAGVTQSPTHLIKTRGQQATLRCSPISGHTSVYWYQQALGLGLQFLLWYDEGEERNRGNFPPRFSGRQFPNYSSELNVNALELEDSALYLCASSLRRNSPLHFGNGTRLTVT.

This clone was found a few times. The chain employs TRBV21-1 and TRBJ2-7; the D segment call TRBD1 is taken from the table without a DNA check. TRBV21-1 is tagged as a pseudogene. The CDR3 is 19 residues long. In nucleotides, the CDR3 is TGTGCCAGCAGCATAGGGAACAGGGGGCATGGGTCCCCTACCTACGAGCAGTACTTC. This encodes CASSIGNRGHGSPTYEQYF.

This chain links TRBV4-2 with TRBJ1-5, with a tentative D call TRBD1 (5 bases). CDR1 and CDR2 (germline): LGHNA, YNFKEQ. The CDR3 is made up of 14 amino acids. The V gene lost 1 base and the J gene lost 6 bases, with 10 bases spanning the gap. CDR3 in DNA: TGTGCCAGCAGCCAAGGCAGGGCAAGTCAGCCCCAGCATTTT. Its translation is CASSQGRASQPQHF.

The chain joins TRBV10-3 to TRBJ2-2; TRBD1 matches at 7 bases. Trimming at V came to 3 bases and at J to 3 bases, leaving 1 base not matched to a gene. The germline V gene encodes CDR1 ENHRY and CDR2 SYGVKD. The CDR3 runs 14 residues. CDR3 coding DNA: TGTGCCATCAGTGAAACAGGGGACACCGGGGAGCTGTTTTTT. It specifies CAISETGDTGELFF.

The rearrangement links TRBV5-1 to TRBJ1-6; 7 positions agree with TRBD1. Per germline, CDR1 SGHRS and CDR2 YFSETQ. The CDR3 contains 16 residues. V shed 0 bases, J shed 6 bases, and the junction held 6 bases outside the gene matches. CDR3 residues: CASSLEWTGINSPLHF. The CDR3 region has the DNA TGCGCCAGCAGCTTGGAATGGACAGGTATTAATTCACCCCTCCACTTT.

The V gene is TRBV7-9, the J gene TRBJ1-2, with D possibly being TRBD1 (5 bases). Germline CDR1 SEHNR, CDR2 FQNEAQ (reference sequence). The CDR3 contains 16 residues. Trimming cost V 1 base and J 6 bases, with 18 bases left between them. The CDR3, as DNA: TGTGCCAGCAGCTTAGAAGGTCTGGCACCCAGGGATGGCTACACCTTC. This sequence encodes CASSLEGLAPRDGYTF.

The chain links TRBV6-2 or TRBV6-3 to TRBJ1-5; D not certain. CDR1 is MNHEY, CDR2 SVGEGT, per germline. The CDR3 spans 15 residues. Deletions cut 4 bases from V and 0 bases from J, with 10 bases between. DNA of the CDR3: TGTGCCAGCAGTTTAATGAGATATAGCAATCAGCCCCAGCATTTT. Its protein is CASSLMRYSNQPQHF.

V usage is TRBV19 and J usage is TRBJ1-3, with unresolved D. This CDR3 contains 13 residues. Looked up from germline, CDR1 is LNHDA and CDR2 is SQIVND (reference sequence). Trimming removed 8 bases from V and 3 bases from J, with 11 bases in between. CDR3 sequence: CASEVGDGNTIYF. CDR3 DNA: TGTGCCAGTGAGGTGGGAGATGGAAACACCATATATTTT.

The chain employs TRBV3-1 (or the pseudogene TRBV3-2) and TRBJ2-5, with 12 bases matching TRBD1. This CDR3 contains 15 residues. The V segment lost 5 bases and the J segment 10 bases; nucleotides outside the gene matches: 11. Germline CDR1 is LGHDT and CDR2 is YNNKEL (reference sequence). CDR3: CASSKAGQGANGQYF. For the CDR3, the DNA is TGTGCCAGCAGCAAAGCGGGACAGGGGGCTAATGGCCAGTACTTC.

This sequence joins TRBV7-8 and TRBJ2-2, with 8 bases that match TRBD1. There are 16 residues in the CDR3. The V segment lost 5 bases and the J segment 0 bases; nucleotides outside the gene matches: 5. Germline lookup yields CDR1 SGHVS and CDR2 FQNEAQ. The CDR3 sequence is CASSLRTGSNTGELFF. In DNA, the CDR3 is TGTGCCAGCAGCCTGAGGACAGGGTCGAACACCGGGGAGCTGTTTTTT.

This clone was counted a few times. V gene TRBV4-3 combines with J gene TRBJ2-2; no definite D call. Trimming removed 6 bases from V and 4 bases from J, with 15 bases in between. CDR1 LGHNA and CDR2 YSLEER come from the germline V gene. This CDR3 region has 15 residues. Here the CDR3 DNA reads TGCGCCAGCAGTCCCATGATACACGCCACCGGGGAGCTGTTTTTT. Translated: CASSPMIHATGELFF.

This clone has more than one count but fewer than ten. The genes are TRBV18 and TRBJ1-2; the match to TRBD1 covers 9 bases. Germline assignment: CDR1 KGHSH and CDR2 LQKENI. J lost 5 bases, V lost 3 bases, and 10 bases had no gene match. The CDR3 consists of 16 residues. The CDR3 sequence is CASSPRTGEDRYGYTF. CDR3 coding DNA: TGTGCCAGCTCACCCCGGACAGGGGAAGATCGGTATGGCTACACCTTC.

The chain is built from TRBV24-1 and TRBJ1-6; 7 nucleotides line up with TRBD1. Germline V gives CDR1 KGHDR, CDR2 SFDVKD. V trimming: 12 bases; J trimming: 7 bases; junction bases outside the gene matches: 5. The CDR3 is 12 amino acids. The CDR3 reads CASSGQNSPLHF. As DNA, the CDR3 is TGTGCCTCATCGGGACAGAATTCACCCCTCCACTTT.

This clone appeared a few times. V gene TRBV21-1 combines with J gene TRBJ2-1; the DNA was not used to check the table's D call, TRBD2. TRBV21-1 is listed as a pseudogene. CDR3 length: 14 residues. CDR3 DNA: TGTGCCAGCAGCAATCCTCGACTAGCCCCGAGTAATATCTTC. It encodes CASSNPRLAPSNIF.

J is TRBJ2-1 and V is TRBV28; 8 bases agree with TRBD2. This CDR3 has 18 amino acids. V trimming: 3 bases; J trimming: 3 bases; junction bases outside the gene matches: 13. Per germline, CDR1 MDHEN and CDR2 SYDVKM. Written as DNA, the CDR3 is TGTGCCAGCAGTTTGGTGGGTATGGGACTAGGCTTCTACAATGAGCAGTTCTTC. This gives the protein CASSLVGMGLGFYNEQFF.

This clone is labeled as medium-sized. This chain joins TRBV5-1 and TRBJ2-2; D is ambiguous. The CDR3 loop spans 13 amino acids. Between the trimmed V and J ends, which lost 1 base and 6 bases, there was a span of 7 bases. Per germline, CDR1 SGHRS and CDR2 YFSETQ. CDR3 in amino acids: CASSLSGPGELFF. In DNA, the CDR3 is TGCGCCAGCAGCTTGTCGGGTCCCGGGGAGCTGTTTTTT. Drawing the rest from reference TRBV5-1 and TRBJ2-2, the complete variable domain is KAGVTQTPRYLIKTRGQQVTLSCSPISGHRSVSWYQQTPGQGLQFLFEYFSETQRNKGNFPGRFSGRQFSNSRSEMNVSTLELGDSALYLCASSLSGPGELFFGEGSRLTVL.

The sample holds a few counts of this clone. This chain joins TRBV7-3 and TRBJ2-2, with TRBD2 matching 10 bases. The CDR3 is 15 amino acids. V lost 2 bases and J lost 4; bases outside the gene matches: 1. Germline lookup yields CDR1 SGHTA and CDR2 FQGTGA. The CDR3 protein is CASSLASGGTGELFF. CDR3 nucleotides: TGTGCCAGCAGCTTAGCTAGCGGGGGCACCGGGGAGCTGTTTTTT.

V gene TRBV6-2 or TRBV6-3 combines with J gene TRBJ2-7; D is perhaps TRBD1 (6 bases). The germline V gene has CDR1 MNHEY and CDR2 SVGEGT. V gave up 6 bases and J gave up 2 bases, with 11 bases separating them. This CDR3 has 13 residues. The DNA of the CDR3 is TGTGCCAGCAGCCGGGACACTGCCTACGAGCAGTACTTC. Translating gives CASSRDTAYEQYF.

This clone was seen just once. The genes are TRBV2 and TRBJ2-7; 7 bases align to TRBD1. Looked up from germline, CDR1 is SNHLY and CDR2 is FYNNEI. V shed 5 bases and J 2 bases; nucleotides not matched to a gene: 3. CDR3 length: 13 amino acids. The CDR3 loop reads CASSFGQAYEQYF. The DNA for the CDR3 is TGTGCCAGCAGTTTCGGACAGGCCTACGAGCAGTACTTC.

The chain has TRBV30 and TRBJ1-5; a possible D gene is TRBD1 (6 bases). Germline V gene lookup returns CDR1 GTSNPN and CDR2 SVGIG (reference sequence). This CDR3 region has 13 residues. The V end lost 3 bases, the J end lost 6 bases, and 12 bases lay between the germline ends. The CDR3 nucleotides are TGTGCCTGGAGCCTTACCAGGGGTCAGCCCCAGCATTTT. It encodes CAWSLTRGQPQHF.